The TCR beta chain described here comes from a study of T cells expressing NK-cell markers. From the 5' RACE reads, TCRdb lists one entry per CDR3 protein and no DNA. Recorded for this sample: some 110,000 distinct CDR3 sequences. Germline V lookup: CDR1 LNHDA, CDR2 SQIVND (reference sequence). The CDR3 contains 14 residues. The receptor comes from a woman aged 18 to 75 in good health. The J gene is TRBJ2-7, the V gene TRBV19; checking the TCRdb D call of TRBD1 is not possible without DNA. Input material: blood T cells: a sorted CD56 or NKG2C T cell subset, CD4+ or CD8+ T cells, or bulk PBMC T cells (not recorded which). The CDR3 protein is CASSISSGVYEQYF.